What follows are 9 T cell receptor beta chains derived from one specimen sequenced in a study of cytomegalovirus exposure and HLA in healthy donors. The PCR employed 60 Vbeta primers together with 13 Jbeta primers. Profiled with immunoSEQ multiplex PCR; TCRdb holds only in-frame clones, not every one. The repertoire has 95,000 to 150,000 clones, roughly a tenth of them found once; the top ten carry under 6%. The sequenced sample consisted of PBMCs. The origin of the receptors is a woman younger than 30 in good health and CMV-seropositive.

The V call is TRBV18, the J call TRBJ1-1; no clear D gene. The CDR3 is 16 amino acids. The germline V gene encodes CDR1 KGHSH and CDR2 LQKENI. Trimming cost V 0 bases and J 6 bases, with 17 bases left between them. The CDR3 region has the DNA TGTGCCAGCTCACCACCGGAGAGAACCGCGATATCTGAAGCTTTCTTT. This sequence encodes CASSPPERTAISEAFF.

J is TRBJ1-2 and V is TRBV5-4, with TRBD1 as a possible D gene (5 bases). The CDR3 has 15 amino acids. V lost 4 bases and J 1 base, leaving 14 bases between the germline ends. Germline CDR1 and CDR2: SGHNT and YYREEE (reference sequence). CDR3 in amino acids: CASSIRTGGNYGYTF. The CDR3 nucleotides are TGTGCCAGCAGCATTCGGACGGGGGGTAACTATGGCTACACCTTC.

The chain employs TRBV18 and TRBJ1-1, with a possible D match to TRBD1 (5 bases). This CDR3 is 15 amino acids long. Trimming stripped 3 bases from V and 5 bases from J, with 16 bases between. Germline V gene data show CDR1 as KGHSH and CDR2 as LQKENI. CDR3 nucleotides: TGTGCCAGCTCACCTGGTTCGCAGGGTTTGACTGAAGCTTTCTTT. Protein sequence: CASSPGSQGLTEAFF.

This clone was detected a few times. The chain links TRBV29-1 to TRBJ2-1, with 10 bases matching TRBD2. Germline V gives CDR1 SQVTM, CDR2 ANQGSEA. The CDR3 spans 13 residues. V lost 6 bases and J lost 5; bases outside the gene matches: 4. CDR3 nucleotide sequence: TGCAGCGTGCCGGGACTAGCGCACAATGAGCAGTTCTTC. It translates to CSVPGLAHNEQFF.

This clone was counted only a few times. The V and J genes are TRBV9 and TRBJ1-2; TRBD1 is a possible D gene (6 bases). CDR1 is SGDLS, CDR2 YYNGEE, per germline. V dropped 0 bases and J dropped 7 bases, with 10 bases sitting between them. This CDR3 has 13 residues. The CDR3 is CASSVVRGGGYTF. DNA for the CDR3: TGTGCCAGCAGCGTAGTCAGGGGCGGTGGCTACACCTTC.

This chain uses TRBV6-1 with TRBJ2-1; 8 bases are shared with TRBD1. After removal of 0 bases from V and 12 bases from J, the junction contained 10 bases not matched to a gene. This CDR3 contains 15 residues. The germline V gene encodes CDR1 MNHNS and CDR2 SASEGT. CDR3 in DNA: TGTGCCAGCAGTGAAGCGCAGGGGGCGTTTTTTGCGCAGTTCTTC. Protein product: CASSEAQGAFFAQFF.

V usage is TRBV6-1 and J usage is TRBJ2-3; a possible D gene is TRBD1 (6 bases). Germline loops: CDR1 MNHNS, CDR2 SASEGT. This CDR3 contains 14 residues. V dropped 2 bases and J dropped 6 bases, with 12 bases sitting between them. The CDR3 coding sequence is TGTGCCAGCAGTGAATTTTGGGGGCTTGATACGCAGTATTTT. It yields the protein CASSEFWGLDTQYF.

As DNA, the CDR3 is TGTGCCAGCACCAACCCGGGAGGTACGCAGTATTTT. This gives the protein CASTNPGGTQYF. The V gene is TRBV6-6, the J gene TRBJ2-3; TRBD2 agrees at 7 bases. CDR1 is MNHNY, CDR2 SVGAGI, per germline (reference sequence). The CDR3 is made up of 12 amino acids. V lost 7 bases, J lost 8 bases, and 6 bases stayed unmatched.

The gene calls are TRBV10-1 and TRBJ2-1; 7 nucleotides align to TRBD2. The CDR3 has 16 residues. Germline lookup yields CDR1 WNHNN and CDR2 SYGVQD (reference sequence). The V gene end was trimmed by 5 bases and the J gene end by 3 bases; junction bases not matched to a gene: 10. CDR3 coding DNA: TGCGCCAGCAGTCGGGGAGCGGGGTACGGCTACAATGAGCAGTTCTTC. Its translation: CASSRGAGYGYNEQFF.